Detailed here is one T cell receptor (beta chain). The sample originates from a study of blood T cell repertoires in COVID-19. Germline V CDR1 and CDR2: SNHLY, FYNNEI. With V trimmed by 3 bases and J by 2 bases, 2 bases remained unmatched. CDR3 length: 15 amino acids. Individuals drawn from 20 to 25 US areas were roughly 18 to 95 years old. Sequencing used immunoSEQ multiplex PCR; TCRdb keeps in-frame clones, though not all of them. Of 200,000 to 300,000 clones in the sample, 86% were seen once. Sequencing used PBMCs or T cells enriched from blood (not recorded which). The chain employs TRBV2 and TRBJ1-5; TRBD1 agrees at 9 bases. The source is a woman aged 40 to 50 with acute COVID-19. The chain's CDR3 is CASSDRDRGNQPQHF. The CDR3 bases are TGTGCCAGCAGTGATCGGGACAGGGGCAATCAGCCCCAGCATTTT.